The 2 T cell receptor beta chains below all came from one sample that was sequenced in a study of blood T cell repertoires in COVID-19. The repertoire was sequenced with immunoSEQ multiplex PCR; TCRdb's copy has only in-frame clones and lacks some. The table has tens of thousands of clones, approximately 83% seen once. Sequencing used peripheral blood. The receptors shown here come from a man of 80 years or more with active or convalescent COVID-19.

This chain connects TRBV4-3 to TRBJ2-7, with D maybe TRBD2 (5 bases). The germline V gene has CDR1 LGHNA and CDR2 YSLEER. This CDR3 spans 15 amino acids. Trimming cost V 0 bases and J 4 bases, with 13 bases left between them. The CDR3, as DNA: TGCGCCAGCAGCCAAGAAGTCGAGGGCCCGTACGAGCAGTACTTC. Its protein product is CASSQEVEGPYEQYF.

CDR3 protein: CASSGTSSGYEQYF. The DNA of the CDR3 is TGTGCCAGCAGCGGGACTTCGAGCGGCTACGAGCAGTACTTC. The gene calls are TRBV2 and TRBJ2-7, with D perhaps TRBD2 (6 bases). Germline CDR1 is SNHLY and CDR2 is FYNNEI. The V end was cut by 6 bases, the J end by 3 bases, with 15 bases between. CDR3 length: 14 amino acids.